This T cell receptor (beta chain) was captured in a study of blood T cell repertoires in COVID-19 (dated by TCRdb to the early 2020s). The study in broad terms: Samples covering the acute and convalescent phases of COVID-19 were provided by collaborators in the United States, Italy and Spain. The material from the prospective study consisted of cDNA or gDNA derived from T cells, B-cell-depleted T cells, or PBMCs. Subjects who had been exposed to COVID-19, were actively infected with it, or had recovered from it provided the deeply sampled blood TCRbeta repertoires that made up the dataset. The repertoires were released in a freely available public database meant as a resource for research on the immune response to SARS-CoV-2. The samples were drawn from two sources: the first 160 participants of the ongoing ImmuneRACE study, and 1,254 subjects contributed by 6 global collaborators. Sample metadata almost always included a de-identified subject ID, COVID-19 status, age in years and sex. Where HLA class I and class II types were available, the types were taken from metadata supplied by the sample provider, not from assay-based typing. Study-wide conclusions, independent of this receptor: The amount of clinical and demographic metadata varied by source and participant and was provided uncurated.

Collaborating institutions collected whole blood in K2EDTA tubes following their own protocols. For TCRbeta analysis, collaborators shipped samples in one of three forms: frozen whole blood, isolated PBMCs, or DNA extracted from either of those sample types. On this clone: Its specific antigen is unknown. The input lacks base qualities; no much larger clone sits a single base away.

TCRbeta CDR3 regions were amplified from genomic DNA by means of the immunoSEQ Assay, a bias-controlled multiplex PCR. Regarding the original processing steps: The number of nucleated cells in each sample was estimated from the amplification of reference gene primers within the assay. To quantify the absolute abundance of each unique TCRbeta CDR3 rearrangement, sequence reads were collapsed and filtered. For each sample, productive Simpson clonality was calculated as the square root of Simpson's diversity index across productive rearrangements. TCRdb provides this immuneACCESS table in a form limited to in-frame rearrangements. Some clones are lacking; in checked studies, under half of them reflect an unresolved V gene, and why the rest are absent is not known. That table furnishes V, J and clone size, whereas the DNA furnished D and trimming. In all, the sample holds about 110,000 clones, and 65% to 75% of those were seen once. The top ten clones comprise approximately 0.9% of the sample.

Including the terminal cysteine and phenylalanine, the CDR3 comprises 13 residues. Left in the record is the CDR3 DNA by itself, 39 bases read in frame from the first base. CDR1 and CDR2, per the germline V gene, are SNHLY and FYNNEI. Trimming costs V 6 bases and J 1 base, and their ends lie 9 bases apart. The sample consisted of peripheral blood. The sequence was obtained from a human donor with acute or convalescent COVID-19. The donor label of this sample is uncertain. The rearrangement joined TRBV2 to TRBJ1-1, with TRBD1 tentatively as D gene (6 bases match). The CDR3 region has the sequence CASRGQPNTEAFF. The sequence in DNA is TGTGCCAGCAGAGGACAGCCGAACACTGAAGCTTTCTTT.